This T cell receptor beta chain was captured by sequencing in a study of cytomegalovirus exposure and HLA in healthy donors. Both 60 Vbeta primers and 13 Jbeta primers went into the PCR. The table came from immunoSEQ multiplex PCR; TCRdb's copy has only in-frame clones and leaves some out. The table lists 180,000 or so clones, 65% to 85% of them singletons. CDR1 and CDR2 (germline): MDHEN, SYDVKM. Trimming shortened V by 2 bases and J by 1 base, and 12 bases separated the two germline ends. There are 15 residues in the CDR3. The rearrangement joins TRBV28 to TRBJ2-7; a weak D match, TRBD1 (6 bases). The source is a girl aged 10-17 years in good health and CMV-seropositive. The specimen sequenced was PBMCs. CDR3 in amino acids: CASSLPTGYSYEQYF. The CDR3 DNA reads TGTGCCAGCAGTTTACCGACAGGTTATTCCTACGAGCAGTACTTC. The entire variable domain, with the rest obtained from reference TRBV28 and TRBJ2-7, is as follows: DVKVTQSSRYLVKRTGEKVFLECVQDMDHENMFWYRQDPGLGLRLIYFSYDVKMKEKGDIPEGYSVSREKKERFSLILESASTNQTSMYLCASSLPTGYSYEQYFGPGTRLTVT.